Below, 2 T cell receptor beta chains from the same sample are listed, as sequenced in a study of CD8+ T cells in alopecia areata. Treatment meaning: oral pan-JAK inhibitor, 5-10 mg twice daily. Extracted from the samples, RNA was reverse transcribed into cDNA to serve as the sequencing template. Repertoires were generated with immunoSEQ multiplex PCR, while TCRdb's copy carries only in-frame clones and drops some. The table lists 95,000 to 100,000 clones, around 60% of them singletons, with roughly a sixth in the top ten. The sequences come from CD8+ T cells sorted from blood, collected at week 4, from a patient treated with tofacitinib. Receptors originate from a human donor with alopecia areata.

CDR3 bases: TGCAGCGTTGTAGACCAGAACACTGAAGCTTTCTTT. Protein: CSVVDQNTEAFF. V and J are TRBV29-1 and TRBJ1-1; the D is unclear. The CDR3 contains 12 residues. Per germline, CDR1 SQVTM and CDR2 ANQGSEA. The V gene lost 4 bases and the J gene lost 1 base, with 7 bases spanning the gap.

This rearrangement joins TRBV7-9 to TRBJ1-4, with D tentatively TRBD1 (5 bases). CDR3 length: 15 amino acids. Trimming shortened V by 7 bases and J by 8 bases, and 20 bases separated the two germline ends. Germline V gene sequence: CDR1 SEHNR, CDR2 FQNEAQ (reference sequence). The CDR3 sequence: CASTAALGEDEKLFF. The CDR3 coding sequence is TGTGCCAGCACCGCCGCCTTGGGGGAGGACGAAAAACTGTTTTTT.